This T cell receptor (beta chain) was sequenced for a study of T cell repertoires in cytomegalovirus infection. Study-level background: Alongside well-studied HLA-B-restricted CMV epitopes, recently identified HLA-C-restricted CMV epitopes were also used. Indications of both CMV infection and matching HLA type were provided by public TCR beta signatures.

Between the trimmed V and J ends, which lost 6 bases and 9 bases, there was a span of 21 bases. Germline CDR1 is SNHLY and CDR2 is FYNNEI. CDR3 length equals 15 residues. Study-wide results and caveats: CMV-specific TCR beta clonotypes restricted by HLA-C were the ones dominating the ex vivo response. Summed frequency of shared TCR beta families picked out CMV carriers who also had the relevant HLA.

TCRdb itself ran the reads through MiXCR, one entry per CDR3 protein. The sample yields approximately 65,000 distinct CDR3 sequences, 20% to 25% seen once. For this clonotype: Its antigen is as yet unknown.

V gene TRBV2 combines with J gene TRBJ1-5, with D possibly being TRBD1 (6 bases). The sample here was CD8+ T cells from cultured PBMCs, taken from culture after CMV antigen stimulation. This receptor was obtained from a human donor in good health (CMV status not recorded). Some clones in this sample may be carry-over from other donors' samples. CDR3 amino acids: CASRTGGGAIRPQHF. The CDR3 DNA reads as TGTGCCAGCAGAACCGGGGGGGGCGCGATCCGGCCCCAGCATTTT.